The 14 T cell receptor beta chains reported below all come from one sample, sequenced in a study of T cells in localized non-small cell lung cancer. Produced via immunoSEQ multiplex PCR; TCRdb's table is partial and in-frame only. The data hold about 24,000 clones, with 86% observed a single time. The sequences come from peripheral blood, collected before any cancer treatment. These receptors all stem from a male donor aged 60 or over with stage II squamous cell lung carcinoma.

The chain carries TRBV7-2 and TRBJ1-1; 7 nucleotides match TRBD1. V gave up 5 bases and J gave up 8 bases; unmatched junction bases: 11. The CDR3 is 14 amino acids. Per germline, CDR1 SGHTA and CDR2 FQGNSA. For the CDR3, the DNA is TGTGCCAGCAGCGTGAGATCCCGACAGGGCGAAGCTTTCTTT. It codes for CASSVRSRQGEAFF.

This rearrangement joins TRBV21-1 to TRBJ1-5. TRBV21-1 is assigned pseudogene status. The CDR3 loop spans 18 amino acids. In DNA, the CDR3 is TGTGCCAGCAGCAAACTTAAACGGGGGCCGTGGGGCAATCAGCCCCAGCATTTT. Translation: CASSKLKRGPWGNQPQHF.

This rearrangement joins TRBV19 to TRBJ2-1, with 13 bases identical to TRBD2. Trimming at V came to 7 bases and at J to 8 bases, leaving 8 bases not matched to a gene. Germline V CDR1 and CDR2: LNHDA, SQIVND (reference sequence). The CDR3 is 15 residues long. The CDR3 DNA reads TGTGCCAGTACCTCAAAACTAGCGGGAGGGGATGAGCAGTTCTTC. Encoded protein: CASTSKLAGGDEQFF.

The chain has TRBV19 and TRBJ1-2; 9 bases line up with TRBD1. V was pared by 7 bases and J by 7 bases, with 13 bases of the junction left unmatched. This CDR3 has 15 amino acids. The V gene's germline CDR1 is LNHDA and CDR2 SQIVND (reference sequence). The CDR3 protein is CASTTGTGRVIGYTF. The CDR3 DNA sequence: TGTGCCAGTACCACCGGGACAGGGAGGGTTATTGGCTACACCTTC.

The chain joins TRBV4-1 to TRBJ2-7; D not resolved. Germline CDR1 MGHRA, CDR2 YSYEKL. The CDR3 has 13 residues. The ends were cut back, 4 bases at V and 0 bases at J, with 7 bases in the middle. The chain's CDR3 is CASSLAASYEQYF. The CDR3 coding sequence is TGCGCCAGCAGCCTAGCCGCCTCCTACGAGCAGTACTTC.

The chain has TRBV4-2 and TRBJ2-6, with D possibly called TRBD1 or TRBD2 (5 bases each). CDR1 is LGHNA and CDR2 is YNFKEQ in the germline V gene. The V and J ends lost 4 bases and 2 bases respectively, with 18 bases between them. The CDR3 is made up of 18 amino acids. CDR3 residues: CASSPRRSQGAGANVLTF. The CDR3 coding sequence is TGTGCCAGCAGCCCACGACGATCGCAGGGAGCTGGGGCCAACGTCCTGACTTTC.

The chain has TRBV28 and TRBJ2-2; either TRBD1 or TRBD2 may fit D (6 bases each). CDR1 and CDR2 (germline): MDHEN, SYDVKM. The CDR3 length is 16 residues. V was pared by 4 bases and J by 2 bases, with 14 bases between. CDR3 nucleotides: TGTGCCAGCAGTTACCTCGGGGGCCTTAACACCGGGGAGCTGTTTTTT. Amino acids: CASSYLGGLNTGELFF.

The chain joins TRBV18 to TRBJ1-5; no reliable D call. The germline V and J ends were trimmed by 5 bases and 3 bases, with 5 bases remaining between them. Germline CDR1 and CDR2: KGHSH and LQKENI. The CDR3 has 12 amino acids. CDR3 in amino acids: CASSGDNQPQHF. CDR3 DNA: TGTGCCAGCTCAGGAGACAATCAGCCCCAGCATTTT. The full variable domain, its missing parts supplied by reference TRBV18 and TRBJ1-5, is NAGVMQNPRHLVRRRGQEARLRCSPMKGHSHVYWYRQLPEEGLKFMVYLQKENIIDESGMPKERFSAEFPKEGPSILRIQQVVRGDSAAYFCASSGDNQPQHFGDGTRLSIL.

V gene TRBV27 combines with J gene TRBJ2-7; tentatively, D is TRBD1 (6 bases). The ends were cut back, 5 bases at V and 0 bases at J, with 14 bases in the middle. The CDR3 spans 15 residues. Germline loops: CDR1 MNHEY, CDR2 SMNVEV (reference sequence). The chain's CDR3 is CASSTITGFSYEQYF. Written as DNA, the CDR3 is TGTGCCAGCAGTACGATAACAGGGTTCTCCTACGAGCAGTACTTC.

The V gene is TRBV14, the J gene TRBJ1-1, with a tentative D call TRBD1 (5 bases). CDR1 and CDR2 from the germline V gene are SGHDN and FVKESK. With 4 bases removed from V and 3 bases from J, the gap between germline ends came to 15 bases. The CDR3 is 15 amino acids. The DNA for the CDR3 is TGTGCCAGCAGCCTTTTAACAGGCTGGGACACTGAAGCTTTCTTT. This encodes CASSLLTGWDTEAFF.

The chain combines TRBV6-4 with TRBJ2-3, with TRBD2 matching 9 bases. The CDR3 consists of 15 residues. V lost 5 bases and J lost 0; bases outside the gene matches: 3. Germline assignment: CDR1 MRHNA and CDR2 SNTAGT. The CDR3 DNA reads as TGTGCCAGCAGTTTAACTAGCGGGAGCACAGATACGCAGTATTTT. It is translated as CASSLTSGSTDTQYF.

This chain links TRBV19 with TRBJ2-3; 11 bases are shared with TRBD2. Germline CDR1 LNHDA, CDR2 SQIVND (reference sequence). The CDR3 spans 16 residues. V was pared by 10 bases and J by 5 bases, with 14 bases of the junction left unmatched. CDR3 nucleotide sequence: TGTGCCACCGGATCGGGTAGCGGGGGGGCGGGAGATACGCAGTATTTT. It specifies CATGSGSGGAGDTQYF.

V usage is TRBV15 and J usage is TRBJ1-1, with no clear D. Trimming took 8 bases from V and 1 from J, leaving 11 bases between them. The germline V gene encodes CDR1 LNHNV and CDR2 YYDKDF (reference sequence). The CDR3 extends over 13 amino acids. The CDR3 nucleotides are TGTGCCACCGGTCGAGGACGGAACACTGAAGCTTTCTTT. It yields the protein CATGRGRNTEAFF.

The V call is TRBV29-1, the J call TRBJ2-4; D may correspond to TRBD1 or TRBD2 (6 bases each). The CDR3 is made up of 13 amino acids. V lost 0 bases and J 13 bases, leaving 16 bases between the germline ends. Germline V gene lookup returns CDR1 SQVTM and CDR2 ANQGSEA. The chain's CDR3 is CSVEDRGRRGQYF. The DNA for the CDR3 is TGCAGCGTTGAAGATCGGGGACGGAGGGGGCAGTACTTC.